A single sample gave rise to the 8 T cell receptor beta chains below, sequenced in a study of blood T cell repertoires in COVID-19. TCRdb keeps only in-frame clones here, not all; method: immunoSEQ multiplex PCR. The profile covers some 190,000 clones, with approximately 84% appearing a single time and 3.2% taken by the ten largest. The source material was PBMCs or T cells enriched from blood (not recorded which). These receptors originate from a woman in her twenties or thirties who had recovered from COVID-19.

The rearrangement joins TRBV7-9 to TRBJ1-6; 10 bases agree with TRBD1. V dropped 4 bases and J dropped 10; count of bases not matched to a gene: 13. Germline CDR1 reads SEHNR; CDR2 reads FQNEAQ (reference sequence). CDR3 length: 17 amino acids. The DNA of the CDR3 is TGTGCCAGCAGCTCGATCACCCCGGGGACAGGGGTGTCACCCCTCCACTTT. Its translation is CASSSITPGTGVSPLHF.

The sample holds one count of this clone. This sequence joins TRBV27 and TRBJ2-3, with TRBD2 matching over 9 bases. This CDR3 is built from 17 residues. Germline-derived CDR1 and CDR2 are MNHEY and SMNVEV (reference sequence). Trimming cost V 5 bases and J 2 bases; bases outside gene matches: 11. DNA of the CDR3: TGTGCCAGCAGTCCCCGACTAGCGGTAAAGATCACAGATACGCAGTATTTT. This translates into CASSPRLAVKITDTQYF.

V and J are TRBV2 and TRBJ1-2, with TRBD1 as a possible D gene (5 bases). Germline CDR1 and CDR2: SNHLY and FYNNEI. V was clipped by 6 bases and J by 3 bases, with 8 bases between them. This CDR3 is built from 12 residues. The CDR3: CASSGGDYGYTF. DNA of the CDR3: TGTGCCAGCAGCGGGGGGGACTATGGCTACACCTTC.

This sequence joins TRBV11-2 and TRBJ1-2, with 8 bases identical to TRBD1. This CDR3 region has 13 residues. After removal of 5 bases from V and 6 bases from J, the junction contained 5 bases not matched to a gene. Germline V gene sequence: CDR1 SGHAT, CDR2 FQNNGV. CDR3: CASSPDRGNGYTF. As DNA, the CDR3 is TGTGCCAGCAGCCCTGACAGGGGTAATGGCTACACCTTC.

The genes are TRBV9 and TRBJ2-5, with 9 bases fitting TRBD2. Trimming at V came to 0 bases and at J to 0 bases, leaving 3 bases not matched to a gene. In germline, CDR1 is SGDLS, CDR2 YYNGEE. The CDR3 runs 16 residues. CDR3 region: CASSVGIAGDQETQYF. The CDR3 DNA follows: TGTGCCAGCAGCGTAGGGATAGCGGGAGACCAAGAGACCCAGTACTTC.

The rearrangement uses TRBV4-1 and TRBJ1-1; TRBD1 matches 7 bases. This CDR3 contains 15 residues. Germline V gene sequence: CDR1 MGHRA, CDR2 YSYEKL. V was clipped by 0 bases and J by 4 bases; unmatched bases: 5. This CDR3 reads CASSQEGRGSTEAFF. DNA for the CDR3: TGCGCCAGCAGCCAAGAAGGCAGGGGGAGCACTGAAGCTTTCTTT.

This chain links TRBV19 with TRBJ2-1; 14 bases agree with TRBD2. Per germline, CDR1 LNHDA and CDR2 SQIVND (reference sequence). CDR3 length: 16 residues. V shed 5 bases, J shed 9 bases, and the junction held 9 bases outside the gene matches. CDR3 in DNA: TGTGCCAGTAGTCCTGAGACTAGCGGGGGGGCAAGTGAGCAGTTCTTC. Encoded protein: CASSPETSGGASEQFF.

This clone was recorded a few times. The chain uses TRBV28 and TRBJ2-1; 9 bases map to TRBD1. Looked up from germline, CDR1 is MDHEN and CDR2 is SYDVKM. This CDR3 has 14 residues. Trimming took 7 bases from V and 7 from J; bases not matched to a gene: 8. The CDR3 nucleotides are TGTGCCAGCACCCTAGACAGGGGGAGAAATGAGCAGTTCTTC. It specifies CASTLDRGRNEQFF.